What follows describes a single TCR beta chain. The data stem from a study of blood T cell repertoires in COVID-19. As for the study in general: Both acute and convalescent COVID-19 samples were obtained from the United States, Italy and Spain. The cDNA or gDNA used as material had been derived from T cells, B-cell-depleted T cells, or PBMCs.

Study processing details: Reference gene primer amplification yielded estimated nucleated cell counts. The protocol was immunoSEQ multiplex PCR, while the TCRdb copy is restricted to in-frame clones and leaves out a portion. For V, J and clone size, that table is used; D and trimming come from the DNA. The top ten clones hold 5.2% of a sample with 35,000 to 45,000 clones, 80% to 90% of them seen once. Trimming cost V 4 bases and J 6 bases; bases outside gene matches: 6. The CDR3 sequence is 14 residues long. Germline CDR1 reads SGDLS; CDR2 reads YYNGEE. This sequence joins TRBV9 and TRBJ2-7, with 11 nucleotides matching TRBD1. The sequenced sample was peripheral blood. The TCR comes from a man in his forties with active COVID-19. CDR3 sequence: CASSLTGTGGEQYF. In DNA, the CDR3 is TGTGCCAGCAGCCTGACCGGGACAGGGGGCGAGCAGTACTTC.